The 30 T cell receptor beta chains given below trace back to one sample, sequenced in a study of control samples from healthy donors and cancer patients. Clones were sequenced by immunoSEQ multiplex PCR, and TCRdb holds only the in-frame ones, with some missing. Counted here are approximately 210,000 clones, about 90% occurring once; the ten biggest clones make up around 1.9%. Sequencing used blood. The receptors derive from a young man in good health.

The chain uses TRBV7-8 and TRBJ1-6; D ambiguous. V was pared by 3 bases and J by 9 bases, with 12 bases between. Per the germline V gene, CDR1 is SGHVS and CDR2 is FQNEAQ. The CDR3 spans 14 residues. The CDR3 loop reads CASSFGQHSSPLHF. The DNA for the CDR3 is TGTGCCAGCAGCTTTGGGCAGCACTCTTCACCCCTCCACTTT.

The V gene is TRBV19, the J gene TRBJ1-1; no firm D call. The V gene's germline CDR1 is LNHDA and CDR2 SQIVND (reference sequence). The V gene lost 1 base and the J gene lost 1 base, with 7 bases spanning the gap. The CDR3 sequence is 14 residues long. The CDR3 sequence: CASSIGSTNTEAFF. CDR3 DNA: TGTGCCAGTAGTATAGGAAGTACGAACACTGAAGCTTTCTTT.

The chain carries TRBV4-1 and TRBJ2-6; no clear D. V was trimmed by 3 bases and J by 1 base, leaving 13 bases between them. The germline V gene has CDR1 MGHRA and CDR2 YSYEKL. The CDR3 totals 17 residues. The CDR3 nucleotides read TGCGCCAGCAGCCACCCGACTGGGTCTTCTGGGGCCAACGTCCTGACTTTC. It specifies CASSHPTGSSGANVLTF.

The chain couples TRBV5-6 to TRBJ1-5; TRBD1 aligns across 7 bases. The V segment lost 4 bases and the J segment 2 bases; nucleotides outside the gene matches: 3. Per the germline V gene, CDR1 is SGHDT and CDR2 is YYEEEE. This CDR3 comprises 14 residues. The CDR3 here is CASSTGQGNQPQHF. CDR3 nucleotide sequence: TGTGCCAGCAGCACCGGACAGGGCAATCAGCCCCAGCATTTT. Full variable domain (rest looked up from reference TRBV5-6 and TRBJ1-5): DAGVTQSPTHLIKTRGQQVTLRCSPKSGHDTVSWYQQALGQGPQFIFQYYEEEERQRGNFPDRFSGHQFPNYSSELNVNALLLGDSALYLCASSTGQGNQPQHFGDGTRLSIL.

This clone occurred once. The rearrangement uses TRBV5-1 and TRBJ1-1; D is unclear. This CDR3 spans 15 amino acids. The germline V and J ends were trimmed by 0 bases and 2 bases, with 11 bases remaining between them. The germline CDR1 and CDR2 sequences are SGHRS and YFSETQ. CDR3 amino acids: CASSLGRAGNTEAFF. The CDR3, as DNA: TGCGCCAGCAGCTTGGGGAGGGCTGGAAACACTGAAGCTTTCTTT. The whole variable domain, filled in from reference TRBV5-1 and TRBJ1-1, reads KAGVTQTPRYLIKTRGQQVTLSCSPISGHRSVSWYQQTPGQGLQFLFEYFSETQRNKGNFPGRFSGRQFSNSRSEMNVSTLELGDSALYLCASSLGRAGNTEAFFGQGTRLTVV.

J is TRBJ2-2 and V is TRBV7-7; 7 bases fit TRBD1. V lost 6 bases to trimming and J lost 4 bases; unmatched junction nucleotides: 8. Germline loops: CDR1 SSHAT, CDR2 FNYEAQ (reference sequence). The CDR3 extends over 15 amino acids. CDR3 residues: CASRRGQETTGELFF. CDR3 DNA sequence: TGTGCCAGCAGACGCGGACAGGAGACCACCGGGGAGCTGTTTTTT. Full variable domain (missing parts from reference TRBV7-7 and TRBJ2-2): GAGVSQSPRYKVTKRGQDVTLRCDPISSHATLYWYQQALGQGPEFLTYFNYEAQPDKSGLPSDRFSAERPEGSISTLTIQRTEQRDSAMYRCASRRGQETTGELFFGEGSRLTVL.

V is TRBV19 and J is TRBJ2-4; D is possibly TRBD1 (7 bases). The V end was cut by 7 bases, the J end by 6 bases, with 19 bases between. The CDR3 loop spans 15 amino acids. Looked up from germline, CDR1 is LNHDA and CDR2 is SQIVND (reference sequence). The CDR3 sequence is CASTPGQPRGNIQYF. In DNA, the CDR3 is TGTGCCAGTACCCCGGGACAGCCGCGGGGAAACATTCAGTACTTC. The entire variable domain, with the rest obtained from reference TRBV19 and TRBJ2-4, is as follows: DGGITQSPKYLFRKEGQNVTLSCEQNLNHDAMYWYRQDPGQGLRLIYYSQIVNDFQKGDIAEGYSVSREKKESFPLTVTSAQKNPTAFYLCASTPGQPRGNIQYFGAGTRLSVL.

This clone is a singleton in its sample. Its ends do not fully match the called genes, so a read error is possible. The chain has TRBV2 and TRBJ2-3; D not certain. Germline-derived CDR1 and CDR2 are SNHLY and FYNNEI. The CDR3 is 11 amino acids. The CDR3 coding sequence is TGTGCCAGCAGTCAAGCAGATACGCAGTATTTT. Its translation: CASSQADTQYF.

V and J are TRBV24-1 and TRBJ1-6; 8 bases line up with TRBD1. Unmatched junction bases numbered 12, after V lost 4 bases and J lost 11 bases. CDR3 length equals 16 residues. CDR1 is KGHDR and CDR2 is SFDVKD in the germline V gene. The CDR3 nucleotides are TGTGCCACCAGTGAGCACAGGGGGGGGGTAAGGGCACCCCTCCACTTT. Amino acids: CATSEHRGGVRAPLHF.

The gene calls are TRBV19 and TRBJ1-1, with a tentative D call TRBD1 (6 bases). The CDR3 spans 18 residues. The germline V gene has CDR1 LNHDA and CDR2 SQIVND (reference sequence). Trimming shortened V by 7 bases and J by 2 bases, and 26 bases separated the two germline ends. In DNA form, the CDR3 reads TGTGCCAGTAAGAGGACCTGGACAGCCACGATCTTTAACACTGAAGCTTTCTTT. Amino acids: CASKRTWTATIFNTEAFF.

The count of this clone is one. The chain recombines TRBV10-1 with TRBJ2-3; the D is unclear. The V end lost 7 bases, the J end lost 1 base, and 9 bases lay between the germline ends. Germline V lookup: CDR1 WNHNN, CDR2 SYGVQD (reference sequence). The CDR3 sequence is 13 residues long. The CDR3: CASTSGGTDTQYF. DNA of the CDR3: TGCGCCAGCACGTCTGGGGGCACAGATACGCAGTATTTT.

The chain carries TRBV4-1 and TRBJ2-1; D tentatively reads TRBD1 or TRBD2 (6 bases each). In germline, CDR1 is MGHRA, CDR2 YSYEKL. V gave up 4 bases and J gave up 4 bases, with 8 bases separating them. CDR3 length: 13 amino acids. CDR3: CASSPGAYNEQFF. In nucleotides, the CDR3 is TGCGCCAGCAGCCCGGGGGCTTACAATGAGCAGTTCTTC.

V gene TRBV19 combines with J gene TRBJ1-5; D is perhaps TRBD1 (5 bases). The CDR3 consists of 15 residues. V lost 6 bases, J lost 4 bases, and 16 bases lay in between. Germline-derived CDR1 and CDR2 are LNHDA and SQIVND (reference sequence). In DNA form, the CDR3 reads TGTGCCAGTAGCCAAAGGGGACTGAATAATCAGCCCCAGCATTTT. Amino acid sequence: CASSQRGLNNQPQHF.

The chain links TRBV4-1 to TRBJ1-2; 9 bases are shared with TRBD1. The J segment lost 2 bases and the V segment lost 1 base, leaving 2 bases of the junction unmatched. CDR1 is MGHRA and CDR2 is YSYEKL in the germline V gene. The CDR3 is 15 residues long. CDR3 residues: CASSQGTGANYGYTF. Written as DNA, the CDR3 is TGCGCCAGCAGCCAAGGGACAGGGGCGAACTATGGCTACACCTTC.

This rearrangement joins TRBV30 to TRBJ1-6; no clear D. Trimming took off 3 bases at V and 12 bases at J, with 12 bases between the two ends. The CDR3 has 12 residues. The germline V gene has CDR1 GTSNPN and CDR2 SVGIG (reference sequence). CDR3 protein: CAWSEERVPLHF. CDR3 in DNA: TGTGCCTGGAGCGAGGAGAGGGTACCCCTCCACTTT.

Concerning this clone itself: Mismatch with germline at one junction end may stem from a read error. The chain couples TRBV6-5 to TRBJ2-7; no reliable D call. Germline V CDR1 and CDR2: MNHEY, SVGAGI. This CDR3 has 14 residues. CDR3 amino acids: CASGYGRSNYEQYF. CDR3 coding DNA: TGTGCCAGCGGTTATGGACGGTCAAACTACGAGCAGTACTTC.

The chain's CDR3 is CAWIWGTYGYTF. The CDR3 DNA reads as TGTGCCTGGATTTGGGGGACTTATGGCTACACCTTC. The chain combines TRBV30 with TRBJ1-2; the D gene is possibly TRBD1 (5 bases). V shed 4 bases and J shed 5 bases, with 11 bases lying between them. This CDR3 has 12 residues. The germline gives CDR1 GTSNPN, CDR2 SVGIG (reference sequence).

CDR3 region: CASSRGLGGEQFF. CDR3 sequence (DNA): TGTGCCAGCAGCCGGGGACTAGGGGGTGAGCAGTTCTTC. The chain has TRBV2 and TRBJ2-1; 8 bases are shared with TRBD2. This CDR3 comprises 13 residues. CDR1 and CDR2 (germline): SNHLY, FYNNEI. Trimming at V came to 6 bases and at J to 9 bases, leaving 7 bases not matched to a gene.

The V gene is TRBV20-1, the J gene TRBJ2-1, with D uncertain. CDR3 length equals 10 residues. Germline V lookup: CDR1 DFQATT, CDR2 SNEGSKA (reference sequence). V gave up 6 bases and J gave up 5 bases, with 5 bases separating them. For the CDR3, the DNA is TGCAGTGCCGCCAACAATGAGCAGTTCTTC. Translation: CSAANNEQFF.

This chain links TRBV19 with TRBJ2-6, with unresolved D. Trimming removed 3 bases from V and 4 bases from J, with 7 bases in between. The CDR3 loop spans 14 amino acids. Germline lookup yields CDR1 LNHDA and CDR2 SQIVND (reference sequence). The CDR3: CASSITTGANVLTF. The CDR3 DNA reads TGTGCCAGTAGTATTACGACAGGGGCCAACGTCCTGACTTTC.

V usage is TRBV4-2 and J usage is TRBJ1-3; no reliable D call. The germline V gene has CDR1 LGHNA and CDR2 YNFKEQ. The CDR3 extends over 14 amino acids. The V gene lost 1 base and the J gene lost 4 bases, with 8 bases spanning the gap. CDR3 in amino acids: CASSQGNGGNTIYF. The DNA of the CDR3 is TGTGCCAGCAGCCAAGGCAATGGAGGAAACACCATATATTTT.

The rearrangement links TRBV6-4 to TRBJ2-1; 9 nucleotides match TRBD2. The CDR3 spans 15 residues. Germline CDR1 MRHNA, CDR2 SNTAGT. Unmatched junction bases numbered 11, after V lost 4 bases and J lost 10 bases. The CDR3 protein is CASSVSSGVGGEQFF. The CDR3 region has the DNA TGTGCCAGCAGTGTATCTAGCGGGGTAGGGGGAGAGCAGTTCTTC.

V is TRBV5-6 and J is TRBJ2-3, with D perhaps matching TRBD1 (6 bases). Germline CDR1 and CDR2: SGHDT and YYEEEE. CDR3 length: 16 amino acids. V was trimmed by 4 bases and J by 7 bases, leaving 22 bases between them. The CDR3 loop is CASSTATGPTGNTQYF. In DNA form, the CDR3 reads TGTGCCAGCAGCACCGCGACAGGCCCCACGGGGAATACGCAGTATTTT.

The V gene is TRBV11-3, the J gene TRBJ1-1; D is undetermined. The CDR3 extends over 15 amino acids. Looked up from germline, CDR1 is SGHNT and CDR2 is YENEEA. Trimming removed 2 bases at V and 1 base at J, with 11 bases between. In DNA, the CDR3 is TGTGCCAGCAGCTTAAGCGGGGTACAGAACACTGAAGCTTTCTTT. Translation: CASSLSGVQNTEAFF.

The rearrangement joins TRBV15 to TRBJ1-5; D gene ambiguous. The CDR3 is 18 amino acids. Trimming shortened V by 3 bases and J by 1 base, and 19 bases separated the two germline ends. CDR1 and CDR2 (germline): LNHNV, YYDKDF (reference sequence). The CDR3 is CATSSPKGHFKSNQPQHF. In nucleotides, the CDR3 is TGTGCCACCAGCAGCCCCAAGGGTCATTTCAAAAGCAATCAGCCCCAGCATTTT. The full variable domain, completed using reference TRBV15 and TRBJ1-5, is DAMVIQNPRYQVTQFGKPVTLSCSQTLNHNVMYWYQQKSSQAPKLLFHYYDKDFNNEADTPDNFQSRRPNTSFCFLDIRSPGLGDTAMYLCATSSPKGHFKSNQPQHFGDGTRLSIL.

The chain has TRBV6-6 and TRBJ2-7; D ambiguous. This CDR3 contains 12 residues. The germline V gene encodes CDR1 MNHNY and CDR2 SVGAGI (reference sequence). The V gene lost 2 bases and the J gene lost 5 bases, with 7 bases spanning the gap. CDR3 amino acids: CASSYTTNEQYF. CDR3 DNA: TGTGCCAGCAGTTACACAACGAACGAGCAGTACTTC.

This chain links TRBV18 with TRBJ2-2; D ambiguous. Germline V gene data show CDR1 as KGHSH and CDR2 as LQKENI. The germline V and J ends were trimmed by 3 bases and 0 bases, with 11 bases remaining between them. This CDR3 comprises 16 residues. CDR3 sequence reads: CASSPQDWANTGELFF. In DNA form, the CDR3 reads TGTGCCAGCTCACCCCAGGATTGGGCGAACACCGGGGAGCTGTTTTTT. Based on the CDR3 plus reference TRBV18 and TRBJ2-2, the full variable domain is NAGVMQNPRHLVRRRGQEARLRCSPMKGHSHVYWYRQLPEEGLKFMVYLQKENIIDESGMPKERFSAEFPKEGPSILRIQQVVRGDSAAYFCASSPQDWANTGELFFGEGSRLTVL.

This sequence joins TRBV28 and TRBJ1-5; the D is unclear. The CDR3 has 13 residues. V lost 5 bases and J 4 bases, leaving 9 bases between the germline ends. Germline V CDR1 and CDR2: MDHEN, SYDVKM. The CDR3 loop is CASSATQNQPQHF. For the CDR3, the DNA is TGTGCCAGCAGTGCAACACAGAATCAGCCCCAGCATTTT. The complete variable domain, with remaining parts taken from reference TRBV28 and TRBJ1-5, reads DVKVTQSSRYLVKRTGEKVFLECVQDMDHENMFWYRQDPGLGLRLIYFSYDVKMKEKGDIPEGYSVSREKKERFSLILESASTNQTSMYLCASSATQNQPQHFGDGTRLSIL.

The count of this clone is one. The genes are TRBV6-1 and TRBJ1-3; D remains ambiguous. Trimming stripped 1 base from V and 1 base from J, with 8 bases between. Germline loops: CDR1 MNHNS, CDR2 SASEGT. This CDR3 has 15 residues. The CDR3 DNA sequence: TGTGCCAGCAGTGAAGTCCCGTTGTCTGGAAACACCATATATTTT. Translated: CASSEVPLSGNTIYF.

The chain employs TRBV30 and TRBJ2-3; D is unresolved. With 8 bases removed from V and 0 bases from J, the gap between germline ends came to 3 bases. This CDR3 contains 10 residues. Germline values: CDR1 GTSNPN, CDR2 SVGIG (reference sequence). CDR3 in amino acids: CAGSTDTQYF. The CDR3 nucleotides are TGTGCCGGTAGCACAGATACGCAGTATTTT.